The 8 T cell receptor beta chains below were found in one sample sequenced in a study of blood T cell repertoires in COVID-19. Profiling relied on immunoSEQ multiplex PCR, and the TCRdb table lists in-frame clones only, not all of them. The table includes about 250,000 clones, roughly four fifths detected once. Material: PBMCs or T cells enriched from blood (not recorded which). These receptors were obtained from a man aged 35-49 years who had been exposed to COVID-19.

V and J are TRBV5-8 and TRBJ1-5; D might be TRBD1 (5 bases). Trimming took 4 bases from V and 2 from J, leaving 16 bases between them. The CDR3 is made up of 16 amino acids. CDR1 is SGHTS, CDR2 YDEGEE, per germline. The CDR3 coding sequence is TGTGCCAGCAGCCCCGGGGGTTCGCTCCGCAATCAGCCCCAGCATTTT. Amino acid sequence: CASSPGGSLRNQPQHF.

This chain connects TRBV9 to TRBJ1-5; D not resolved. Per the germline V gene, CDR1 is SGDLS and CDR2 is YYNGEE. V was pared by 3 bases and J by 7 bases, with 11 bases between. CDR3 length equals 13 residues. Here the CDR3 reads CASSAGVRQPQHF. DNA of the CDR3: TGTGCCAGCAGCGCCGGGGTTCGGCAGCCCCAGCATTTT.

This clone has at least ten counts. The rearrangement joins TRBV7-9 to TRBJ2-7; D is unresolved. Germline CDR1 and CDR2: SEHNR and FQNEAQ (reference sequence). The CDR3 totals 13 residues. Trimming removed 3 bases from V and 5 bases from J, with 11 bases in between. The CDR3 here is CASSFFAQDEQYF. The CDR3 nucleotides are TGTGCCAGCAGCTTCTTCGCCCAGGACGAGCAGTACTTC.

This clone was seen only a few times. The chain employs TRBV5-4 and TRBJ2-7; D is possibly TRBD1 (6 bases). Trimming stripped 7 bases from V and 0 bases from J, with 11 bases between. Germline lookup yields CDR1 SGHNT and CDR2 YYREEE (reference sequence). This CDR3 contains 13 residues. This CDR3 is CASGRDNSYEQYF. CDR3 DNA sequence: TGTGCCAGCGGCCGGGACAACTCCTACGAGCAGTACTTC.

The chain links TRBV9 to TRBJ2-1; TRBD1 matches at 8 bases. CDR1 and CDR2 from the germline V gene are SGDLS and YYNGEE. J gave up 6 bases and V 3 bases, and 8 bases lay outside the gene matches. The CDR3 extends over 15 amino acids. The CDR3 coding sequence is TGTGCCAGCAGCGCCGCCGGGACAGGAAGCAATGAGCAGTTCTTC. Amino acid sequence: CASSAAGTGSNEQFF.

The chain recombines TRBV12-3 or TRBV12-4 with TRBJ2-2; tentatively, D is TRBD1 (6 bases). This CDR3 comprises 13 residues. V was shortened by 6 bases and J by 3 bases, with 8 bases between the two germline ends. The CDR3 reads CASSRTDTGELFF. CDR3 coding DNA: TGTGCCAGCAGCCGGACAGACACCGGGGAGCTGTTTTTT.

This chain uses TRBV7-2 with TRBJ1-3; D possibly corresponds to TRBD1 (6 bases). Germline CDR1 reads SGHTA; CDR2 reads FQGNSA. The CDR3 is 16 amino acids. V was trimmed by 4 bases and J by 0 bases, leaving 13 bases between them. In DNA, the CDR3 is TGTGCCAGCAGCTCGACTACAGGGATCTCTGGAAACACCATATATTTT. As protein: CASSSTTGISGNTIYF. The full variable domain, completed using reference TRBV7-2 and TRBJ1-3, is GAGVSQSPSNKVTEKGKDVELRCDPISGHTALYWYRQSLGQGLEFLIYFQGNSAPDKSGLPSDRFSAERTGGSVSTLTIQRTQQEDSAVYLCASSSTTGISGNTIYFGEGSWLTVV.

This chain uses TRBV3-1 (or the pseudogene TRBV3-2) with TRBJ2-7, with TRBD2 identical over 7 bases. Germline CDR1 LGHDT, CDR2 YNNKEL (reference sequence). The V segment lost 1 base and the J segment 3 bases; nucleotides outside the gene matches: 6. The CDR3 covers 15 residues. In nucleotides, the CDR3 is TGTGCCAGCAGCCAAGGTGGCGGGAGAGGCTACGAGCAGTACTTC. Translating it yields CASSQGGGRGYEQYF.